This T cell receptor (beta chain) was profiled in a study of OX40 agonist ivuxolimab in advanced cancers. With respect to the entire study: The costimulatory receptor OX40 (CD134) was targeted by ivuxolimab, a fully human IgG2 agonistic monoclonal antibody. Intravenous ivuxolimab was administered to patients every 2 weeks at six dose levels: 0.01, 0.1, 0.3, 1.5, 3 and 10 mg/kg. Of the roughly 51 patients in dose escalation, around 19 had hepatocellular carcinoma, some 15 had melanoma, 9 had renal cell carcinoma and 9 had head and neck cancer. In the dose-escalation cohort, around 80% of patients were male, and the mean age was roughly 60 years with a range of roughly 20 to 80. Prior anti-PD-1, anti-PD-L1 or anti-CTLA-4 therapy was permitted, and checkpoint inhibitors had been received by about 37% of dose-escalation patients. Three dose-escalation patients achieved partial responses, one with hepatocellular carcinoma and two with cutaneous melanoma. The point of sequencing TCRbeta in the periphery was to test whether ivuxolimab changed TCR sequence diversity and drove clonal T-cell expansion. The paper covers the monotherapy dose-escalation part of the phase I ivuxolimab trial, which included N of about 56 patients. Results the study describes overall, beyond this receptor: Partial responders in the 0.1-3.0 mg/kg groups had among the lowest normalized peripheral clonal expansion, especially among CD8+ T cells. The antigen specificity of the peripheral T cells that underwent clonal expansion was not determined. Low levels of normalized T-cell clonal expansion were also shown by some nonresponding patients. Clonal expansion of both CD4+ and CD8+ blood T cells was observed from baseline to week 6 at doses 0.1 to 3.0 mg/kg. After ivuxolimab, expanded clones were on average more numerous among CD8+ T cells than among CD4+ T cells.

Sequences MDHEN (CDR1) and SYDVKM (CDR2) are obtained from the germline V gene. The CDR3 spans 13 residues, from the cysteine through the phenylalanine. Just CDR3 DNA is preserved here, 39 bases in frame from base 1. The V and J ends are trimmed by 0 bases and 7 bases, leaving 9 bases between them. Regarding this clone: What this receptor recognizes is not known. Qualities for individual bases were not recorded, and no much larger clone is one base off.

Patients with a history of autoimmune disease or receiving systemic immunosuppression were excluded from the trial. Peripheral blood for TCR sequencing was collected from all dose cohorts at baseline, on cycle 4 day 1, and on cycle 7 day 1. Samples came from an open-label, multicenter, first-in-human phase I dose-escalation trial of ivuxolimab. Adults with locally advanced or metastatic head and neck squamous cell, hepatocellular, melanoma or renal cell carcinoma were enrolled in the trial. Before TCR sequencing, CD4+ T cells and CD8+ T cells were sorted from peripheral blood as separate populations. Genomic DNA was isolated from the sorted cells so that the TCRbeta CDR3 region could be sequenced. The immunoSEQ Assay was used to sequence the TCRbeta CDR3 regions. Held by TCRdb, this immuneACCESS table contains in-frame sequences only and omits some clones. Under half of the omission traces to an unresolved V gene where checked; the cause of the rest is unknown. This sample has roughly 58,000 clones in its table, and approximately 80% of those were observed once. Roughly 6.5% of the sample is held by the ten biggest clonotypes.

The sequence joins TRBV28 to TRBJ1-2; no confident D gene assignment can be made. The TCR comes from an adult with an advanced solid tumor such as melanoma, head and neck, liver or kidney cancer. Specimen: CD4+ or CD8+ T cells sorted from blood, collected in a trial of the OX40 agonist ivuxolimab. The CDR3 reads CASSLWTTAGYTF. Here is the DNA: TGTGCCAGCAGTTTATGGACAACGGCTGGCTACACCTTC.